Each of the 2 T cell receptor beta chains below was sequenced from the same sample in a study of cytomegalovirus exposure and HLA in healthy donors. PCR was performed using 60 Vbeta and 13 Jbeta primers. Assay: immunoSEQ multiplex PCR; the TCRdb copy retains only in-frame clones and omits some. This sample has about 160,000 clones; approximately 73% occur once, and the top ten carry 1.5% to 2%. The material sequenced was PBMCs. Source of these receptors: a young woman in good health and CMV-seronegative.

This chain joins TRBV7-8 and TRBJ1-1; D call uncertain. The V end lost 5 bases, the J end lost 1 base, and 8 bases lay between the germline ends. CDR3 length: 13 residues. Germline V gene sequence: CDR1 SGHVS, CDR2 FQNEAQ. The CDR3 spells CASSPRQNTEAFF. In DNA, the CDR3 is TGTGCCAGCAGCCCTCGACAGAACACTGAAGCTTTCTTT.

CDR3 residues: CAISESGLAGVNEQFF. CDR3 in DNA: TGTGCCATCAGTGAGTCGGGACTAGCGGGAGTCAATGAGCAGTTCTTC. The chain couples TRBV10-3 to TRBJ2-1; 14 bases align to TRBD2. The CDR3 spans 16 residues. Germline CDR1 and CDR2: ENHRY and SYGVKD. V gave up 0 bases and J gave up 6 bases; unmatched junction bases: 1.